The rows below give T cell receptor beta chains drawn from one sample of a study of shared clonotypes between healthy human individuals. Using immunoSEQ multiplex PCR, the repertoire was profiled, and TCRdb retains in-frame clones only, with some absent. Of over 850,000 clones listed, about four fifths were seen once; the top ten hold 0.5% to 0.65%. Sequencing was carried out using memory CD4+ T cells from PBMCs. These receptors were collected from a man aged 18-30 years in good health. Some clones in this sample may be carry-over from other donors' samples. The CDR3 runs from the conserved cysteine through the conserved F or W. The D gene is left open where the match is weak. Rows give clone size only sometimes, using once, few, many, or a class for an expanded clone.

d_call: .; v_call: TRBV5-1; clone_size: .; j_call: TRBJ2-5; cdr3_nt: TGCGCCAGCAGCTTGTGGGGGGCGGAGACCCAGTACTTC; cdr3_aa: CASSLWGAETQYF
d_call: .; v_call: TRBV2; clone_size: .; j_call: TRBJ2-7; cdr3_nt: TGTGCCAGCACTGGGGCCTACGAGCAGTACTTC; cdr3_aa: CASTGAYEQYF
d_call: .; v_call: TRBV28; clone_size: .; j_call: TRBJ2-5; cdr3_nt: TGTGCCAGCAGTTTGTCCGGGGGTGCGGAGACCCAGTACTTC; cdr3_aa: CASSLSGGAETQYF
d_call: .; v_call: TRBV7-3; clone_size: .; j_call: TRBJ2-1; cdr3_nt: TGTGCCAGCAGTCCAGGGATCTCCTACAATGAGCAGTTCTTC; cdr3_aa: CASSPGISYNEQFF
d_call: .; v_call: TRBV30; clone_size: .; j_call: TRBJ1-5; cdr3_nt: TGTGCCTGGAGTGTAGGCGGCGGCAATCAGCCCCAGCATTTT; cdr3_aa: CAWSVGGGNQPQHF
d_call: TRBD2; v_call: TRBV18; clone_size: few; j_call: TRBJ2-3; cdr3_nt: TGTGCCAGCTCACCTTACGGGAGGAGCACAGATACGCAGTATTTT; cdr3_aa: CASSPYGRSTDTQYF
d_call: TRBD1; v_call: TRBV15; clone_size: .; j_call: TRBJ1-2; cdr3_nt: TGTGCCACCAGCAGGGGGGGACAGGGGGCTGGCTATGGCTACACCTTC; cdr3_aa: CATSRGGQGAGYGYTF
d_call: .; v_call: TRBV11-3; clone_size: .; j_call: TRBJ2-1; cdr3_nt: TGTGCCAGCAGCTTAGCGCCAAACTCCTACAATGAGCAGTTCTTC; cdr3_aa: CASSLAPNSYNEQFF
d_call: .; v_call: TRBV25-1; clone_size: .; j_call: TRBJ2-7; cdr3_nt: TGTGCCAGCAGTGAATCTAGGGGTAGTAAGTACGAGCAGTACTTC; cdr3_aa: CASSESRGSKYEQYF
d_call: .; v_call: TRBV5-6; clone_size: once; j_call: TRBJ2-7; cdr3_nt: TGTGCCAGCAGCCCCGGAGGGACAATCCACGAGCAGTACTTC; cdr3_aa: CASSPGGTIHEQYF
d_call: .; v_call: TRBV6-1; clone_size: few; j_call: TRBJ2-7; cdr3_nt: TGTGCCAGCAGGGAACTAACAGGGTCGGGTCAGTACTTC; cdr3_aa: CASRELTGSGQYF
d_call: TRBD1; v_call: TRBV25-1; clone_size: .; j_call: TRBJ2-7; cdr3_nt: TGTGCCAGCAGAGGACAGGGGTCTGGCGAGCAGTACTTC; cdr3_aa: CASRGQGSGEQYF